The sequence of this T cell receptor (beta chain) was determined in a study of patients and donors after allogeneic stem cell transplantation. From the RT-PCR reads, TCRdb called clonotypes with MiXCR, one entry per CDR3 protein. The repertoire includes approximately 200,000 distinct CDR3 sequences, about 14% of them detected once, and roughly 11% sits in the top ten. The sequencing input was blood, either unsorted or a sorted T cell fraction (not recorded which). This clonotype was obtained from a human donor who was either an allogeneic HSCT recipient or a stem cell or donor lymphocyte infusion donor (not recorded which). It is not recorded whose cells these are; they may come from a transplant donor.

The CDR3 nucleotides read TGTGCCAGCACCGGGACAGGCTCGAACACCGGGGAGCTGTTTTTT. Amino acid sequence: CASTGTGSNTGELFF. The rearrangement joins TRBV25-1 to TRBJ2-2; 8 bases line up with TRBD1. CDR1 is MGHDK and CDR2 is SYGVNS in the germline V gene. With V trimmed by 7 bases and J by 0 bases, 4 bases remained unmatched. The CDR3 length is 15 residues.